What follows are 25 T cell receptor beta chains derived from one specimen sequenced in a study of T cell repertoires in cytomegalovirus infection. For these receptors, no antigen is known. TCRdb redid the calling of the reads with MiXCR, one entry per CDR3 protein. Among about a million distinct CDR3 sequences listed, approximately 30% were seen once. This specimen consisted of cultured CD8+ T cells from PBMCs, obtained from culture after CMV antigen stimulation. These TCRs come from a human donor in good health (CMV status not recorded). Some clones in this sample may be carry-over from other donors' samples.

In its sample, this clonotype was seen a few times. The J gene is TRBJ2-3, the V gene TRBV27, with D possibly being TRBD2 (7 bases). Germline values: CDR1 MNHEY, CDR2 SMNVEV (reference sequence). V was shortened by 5 bases and J by 4 bases, with 16 bases between the two germline ends. CDR3 size: 15 residues. This CDR3 reads CASSGTGGRADTQYF. As DNA, the CDR3 is TGTGCCAGCAGTGGAACGGGGGGCAGAGCAGATACGCAGTATTTT.

This clonotype was counted a few times. The J gene is TRBJ1-2, the V gene TRBV25-1; 9 bases map to TRBD1. Losses at the gene ends were 8 bases for V and 4 bases for J; bases not matched to a gene: 8. This CDR3 contains 14 residues. Looked up from germline, CDR1 is MGHDK and CDR2 is SYGVNS. The CDR3 DNA follows: TGTGCCAGCGCCCCGGGACAGGGCTCCTATGGCTACACCTTC. It codes for CASAPGQGSYGYTF.

The rearrangement uses TRBV5-6 and TRBJ2-7; D is undetermined. The germline CDR1 and CDR2 sequences are SGHDT and YYEEEE. Between the trimmed V and J ends, which lost 3 bases and 2 bases, there was a span of 12 bases. The CDR3 spans 14 residues. The CDR3 coding sequence is TGTGCCAGCAGCTCCATGACCGGAGCCTACGAGCAGTACTTC. It codes for CASSSMTGAYEQYF.

The chain carries TRBV9 and TRBJ1-1, with unresolved D. The V end was cut by 5 bases, the J end by 0 bases, with 14 bases between. Germline V gene sequence: CDR1 SGDLS, CDR2 YYNGEE. The CDR3 is made up of 15 amino acids. CDR3 nucleotides: TGTGCCAGCAGTAGCCTCCGGGAGATGAACACTGAAGCTTTCTTT. Amino acid sequence: CASSSLREMNTEAFF. The entire variable domain, with the rest obtained from reference TRBV9 and TRBJ1-1, is as follows: DSGVTQTPKHLITATGQRVTLRCSPRSGDLSVYWYQQSLDQGLQFLIQYYNGEERAKGNILERFSAQQFPDLHSELNLSSLELGDSALYFCASSSLREMNTEAFFGQGTRLTVV.

This clonotype was picked up a small number of times. The chain carries TRBV9 and TRBJ1-5; maybe TRBD1 (6 bases). Germline V gene data show CDR1 as SGDLS and CDR2 as YYNGEE. The CDR3 extends over 14 amino acids. Trimming left V 4 bases short and J 7 bases short, with 15 bases between. CDR3 coding DNA: TGTGCCAGCAGCCCCCCGGGGGCGAGGCAGCCCCAGCATTTT. This gives the protein CASSPPGARQPQHF.

The CDR3 coding sequence is TGTGCCAGCAGCTATACTAGCGGGGGTGATGAGCAGTTCTTC. Amino acids: CASSYTSGGDEQFF. The gene calls are TRBV7-6 and TRBJ2-1; 11 bases line up with TRBD2. This CDR3 comprises 14 residues. Germline assignment: CDR1 SGHVS and CDR2 FNYEAQ. J was trimmed by 8 bases and V by 4 bases; bases with no gene match: 4.

The CDR3 bases are TGTGCCAGCAGCTTCGCAGGAGCAACTAATGAAAAACTGTTTTTT. It specifies CASSFAGATNEKLFF. The V and J genes are TRBV13 and TRBJ1-4, with D unresolved. This CDR3 spans 15 amino acids. Germline assignment: CDR1 PRHDT and CDR2 FYEKMQ (reference sequence). Deletions cut 3 bases from V and 0 bases from J, with 8 bases between. The full variable domain, in which reference TRBV13 and TRBJ1-4 provide the parts outside the CDR3, is AAGVIQSPRHLIKEKRETATLKCYPIPRHDTVYWYQQGPGQDPQFLISFYEKMQSDKGSIPDRFSAQQFSDYHSELNMSSLELGDSALYFCASSFAGATNEKLFFGSGTQLSVL.

The sample holds a few counts of this clonotype. The genes are TRBV7-9 and TRBJ1-1, with 10 bases matching TRBD1. The V gene end was trimmed by 5 bases and the J gene end by 0 bases; junction bases not matched to a gene: 6. Germline V gene sequence: CDR1 SEHNR, CDR2 FQNEAQ (reference sequence). The CDR3 covers 16 residues. CDR3 region: CASSPTGQGMNTEAFF. CDR3 DNA sequence: TGTGCCAGCAGCCCCACGGGACAGGGGATGAACACTGAAGCTTTCTTT.

The chain combines TRBV7-9 with TRBJ2-4; 8 positions match TRBD2. J gave up 2 bases and V 1 base, and 13 bases lay outside the gene matches. The CDR3 contains 19 residues. Germline V CDR1 and CDR2: SEHNR, FQNEAQ (reference sequence). CDR3 sequence: CASSLEPAGARTTKNIQYF. CDR3 sequence (DNA): TGTGCCAGCAGCTTAGAGCCAGCGGGGGCCAGAACAACCAAAAACATTCAGTACTTC.

This clonotype was found a few times. This chain joins TRBV27 and TRBJ2-5, with D unresolved. Trimming left V 5 bases short and J 1 base short, with 14 bases between. Germline values: CDR1 MNHEY, CDR2 SMNVEV (reference sequence). The CDR3 spans 15 residues. CDR3 sequence: CASSHYPAPQETQYF. CDR3 nucleotide sequence: TGTGCCAGCAGTCATTATCCTGCCCCCCAAGAGACCCAGTACTTC.

The chain uses TRBV5-1 and TRBJ2-3, with 9 bases lining up with TRBD2. The CDR3 is made up of 16 amino acids. Germline lookup yields CDR1 SGHRS and CDR2 YFSETQ. The trim removed 0 bases at V and 1 base at J, leaving 3 bases unmatched. CDR3 loop: CASSLGLAVGTDTQYF. In nucleotides, the CDR3 is TGCGCCAGCAGCTTGGGACTAGCGGTCGGCACAGATACGCAGTATTTT.

As concerns this clonotype: The junction does not match germline at one end; this may be a read error. In DNA, the CDR3 is TGTGCTAGCAGCCCCTCAGCAAGTCTAGGGGGGGATGAGCAGTTCTTC. Translated: CASSPSASLGGDEQFF. This chain uses TRBV7-6 with TRBJ2-1; tentatively, D is TRBD2 (7 bases). The CDR3 extends over 16 amino acids. Germline CDR1 reads SGHVS; CDR2 reads FNYEAQ. Using reference TRBV7-6 and TRBJ2-1 for the parts outside the CDR3, the full variable domain is GAGVSQSPRYKVTKRGQDVALRCDPISGHVSLYWYRQALGQGPEFLTYFNYEAQQDKSGLPNDRFSAERPEGSISTLTIQRTEQRDSAMYRCASSPSASLGGDEQFFGPGTRLTVL.

This sequence joins TRBV5-1 and TRBJ1-1, with 8 bases lining up with TRBD1. The CDR3 length is 16 residues. Germline lookup yields CDR1 SGHRS and CDR2 YFSETQ. With V trimmed by 4 bases and J by 1 base, 9 bases remained unmatched. The CDR3 is CASSHSQTGANTEAFF. In DNA, the CDR3 is TGCGCCAGCAGCCACTCCCAGACAGGGGCGAACACTGAAGCTTTCTTT.

Only a few counts were recorded for this clonotype. The rearrangement joins TRBV5-6 to TRBJ2-7, with 8 bases matching TRBD1. Trimming removed 3 bases from V and 4 bases from J; junction bases left unmatched: 6. Germline CDR1 reads SGHDT; CDR2 reads YYEEEE. This CDR3 has 14 residues. CDR3 protein: CASSSGTGAYEQYV. Here the CDR3 DNA reads TGTGCCAGCAGCTCCGGGACAGGAGCTTACGAGCAGTACGTC.

The rearrangement links TRBV7-6 to TRBJ2-2; D unclear. V was cut by 0 bases and J by 4 bases, with 9 bases left in between. CDR3 length: 15 residues. The V gene's germline CDR1 is SGHVS and CDR2 FNYEAQ. In DNA form, the CDR3 reads TGTGCCAGCAGCTTAGCCACGGACCCCACCGGGGAGCTGTTTTTT. The encoded protein is CASSLATDPTGELFF.

The chain carries TRBV7-9 and TRBJ2-7; D is ambiguous. Trimming removed 3 bases at V and 5 bases at J, with 8 bases between. CDR1 is SEHNR, CDR2 FQNEAQ, per germline (reference sequence). The CDR3 has 12 residues. Here the CDR3 reads CASSFQTHEQYF. The CDR3 DNA sequence: TGTGCCAGCAGCTTTCAAACCCACGAGCAGTACTTC.

The chain has TRBV15 and TRBJ2-1, with 9 bases that match TRBD1. The CDR3 spans 17 residues. Germline V CDR1 and CDR2: LNHNV, YYDKDF (reference sequence). J gave up 2 bases and V 5 bases, and 10 bases lay outside the gene matches. The DNA for the CDR3 is TGTGCCACCAGCGTACACAGGGGGCACAAAGCCTACAATGAGCAGTTCTTC. This encodes CATSVHRGHKAYNEQFF. Full variable domain (remainder filled in from reference TRBV15 and TRBJ2-1): DAMVIQNPRYQVTQFGKPVTLSCSQTLNHNVMYWYQQKSSQAPKLLFHYYDKDFNNEADTPDNFQSRRPNTSFCFLDIRSPGLGDTAMYLCATSVHRGHKAYNEQFFGPGTRLTVL.

This clonotype has just a few counts. The rearrangement joins TRBV10-2 to TRBJ1-1; possibly TRBD1 for D (6 bases). The CDR3 has 15 residues. Germline V gene sequence: CDR1 WSHSY, CDR2 SAAADI. V lost 7 bases to trimming and J lost 7 bases, with 22 bases between them. The CDR3 reads CASIGRDKRDGEAFF. The CDR3 region has the DNA TGCGCCAGCATCGGGCGGGACAAACGGGATGGTGAAGCTTTCTTT.

The V and J genes are TRBV29-1 and TRBJ1-2, with D hard to call. Germline values: CDR1 SQVTM, CDR2 ANQGSEA. This CDR3 spans 14 amino acids. Trimming shortened V by 4 bases and J by 0 bases, and 12 bases separated the two germline ends. CDR3 DNA sequence: TGCAGCGTTGCAACAGCTTCAGCTAACTATGGCTACACCTTC. It codes for CSVATASANYGYTF.

The chain has TRBV25-1 and TRBJ2-2; 7 bases are shared with TRBD1. V dropped 7 bases and J dropped 2; count of bases not matched to a gene: 10. Germline V CDR1 and CDR2: MGHDK, SYGVNS. CDR3 length equals 16 residues. The CDR3 reads CASMLGTDINTGELFF. The CDR3 region has the DNA TGTGCCAGCATGCTCGGGACAGATATTAACACCGGGGAGCTGTTTTTT.

This sequence joins TRBV12-3 or TRBV12-4 and TRBJ2-1; the D gene is possibly TRBD2 (7 bases). Trimming left V 8 bases short and J 7 bases short, with 24 bases between. The CDR3 length is 16 residues. For the CDR3, the DNA is TGTGCCAGCTTCGAGAAGTCCTGGGGGGGCCTGAATGAGCAGTTCTTC. Translation: CASFEKSWGGLNEQFF.

V usage is TRBV28 and J usage is TRBJ2-1, with TRBD2 matching over 8 bases. Germline CDR1 and CDR2: MDHEN and SYDVKM. V gave up 10 bases and J gave up 8 bases; unmatched junction bases: 10. This CDR3 is 13 amino acids long. The DNA for the CDR3 is TGTGCCACCCGGGGGGGGGGCATCGATGAGCAGTTCTTC. As protein: CATRGGGIDEQFF.

About this clonotype: A much larger clone differs from this one at a single base, so this may be a read error. The chain combines TRBV5-4 with TRBJ2-1; D not resolved. The V gene's germline CDR1 is SGHNT and CDR2 YYREEE (reference sequence). The CDR3 is 12 amino acids. Trimming left V 4 bases short and J 6 bases short, with 8 bases between. The CDR3 DNA is TGTGCCAGCAGCATATTCACCAATGAGCAGTTCTTC. This codes for CASSIFTNEQFF.

This clonotype turned up a few times. The V gene is TRBV20-1, the J gene TRBJ2-1; 11 bases map to TRBD2. The germline V gene has CDR1 DFQATT and CDR2 SNEGSKA (reference sequence). CDR3 length: 15 residues. V was clipped by 0 bases and J by 3 bases; unmatched bases: 1. CDR3 loop: CSARDLAGGYNEQFF. CDR3 sequence (DNA): TGCAGTGCTAGAGATCTAGCGGGGGGCTACAATGAGCAGTTCTTC.

Comment on this clonotype: An end of the junction differs from the germline gene, which may be a read error. The rearrangement links TRBV13 to TRBJ1-4, with 7 bases matching TRBD1. The CDR3 covers 12 residues. CDR1 and CDR2 (germline): PRHDT, FYEKMQ (reference sequence). CDR3 nucleotide sequence: TGTGCCCGCAGGACAGGCACAGAAAAACTGTTTTTT. Translating it yields CARRTGTEKLFF.